The 22 T cell receptor beta chains below come from one sample, sequenced in a study of cytomegalovirus exposure and HLA in healthy donors. A multiplex PCR was run with 60 Vbeta primers and 13 Jbeta primers. The table came from immunoSEQ multiplex PCR; TCRdb's copy has only in-frame clones and leaves some out. The table lists around 200,000 clones, roughly 87% of them singletons. The material sequenced was PBMCs. The receptors were sampled from a man aged 40-49 years in good health and CMV-seropositive.

This chain uses TRBV29-1 with TRBJ1-3; D is possibly TRBD1 (6 bases). V was shortened by 0 bases and J by 2 bases, with 11 bases between the two germline ends. The CDR3 spans 15 residues. Germline CDR1 is SQVTM and CDR2 is ANQGSEA. The CDR3 here is CSVEDRQGTGNTIYF. The CDR3 coding sequence is TGCAGCGTTGAAGATCGGCAGGGGACTGGAAACACCATATATTTT.

The rearrangement links TRBV5-1 to TRBJ2-5, with 8 nucleotides matching TRBD2. The CDR3 covers 15 residues. The germline V gene has CDR1 SGHRS and CDR2 YFSETQ. V shed 0 bases and J 4 bases; nucleotides not matched to a gene: 5. The CDR3 sequence is CASSLAGGGLETQYF. The CDR3, as DNA: TGCGCCAGCAGCTTGGCCGGGGGGGGGCTAGAGACCCAGTACTTC. The full variable domain, with the rest looked up from reference TRBV5-1 and TRBJ2-5, is KAGVTQTPRYLIKTRGQQVTLSCSPISGHRSVSWYQQTPGQGLQFLFEYFSETQRNKGNFPGRFSGRQFSNSRSEMNVSTLELGDSALYLCASSLAGGGLETQYFGPGTRLLVL.

This clone showed up just a few times. The chain links TRBV9 to TRBJ1-1, with D perhaps matching TRBD1 (6 bases). CDR1 and CDR2 from the germline V gene are SGDLS and YYNGEE. The V gene lost 4 bases and the J gene lost 4 bases, with 17 bases spanning the gap. This CDR3 is built from 15 residues. The CDR3 bases are TGTGCCAGCAGCTCAGAGGGGGTAGTGGGCACTGAAGCTTTCTTT. It translates to CASSSEGVVGTEAFF.

This clone has more than one count but fewer than ten. The genes are TRBV9 and TRBJ2-3, with 8 bases lining up with TRBD2. This CDR3 region has 15 residues. Looked up from germline, CDR1 is SGDLS and CDR2 is YYNGEE. The junction had 9 bases not matched to a gene; V was cut back by 0 bases and J by 9 bases. This CDR3 is CASSVGAAGAGTQYF. The CDR3 nucleotides read TGTGCCAGCAGCGTAGGGGCAGCGGGAGCTGGAACGCAGTATTTT. The complete variable domain, with remaining parts taken from reference TRBV9 and TRBJ2-3, reads DSGVTQTPKHLITATGQRVTLRCSPRSGDLSVYWYQQSLDQGLQFLIQYYNGEERAKGNILERFSAQQFPDLHSELNLSSLELGDSALYFCASSVGAAGAGTQYFGPGTRLTVL.

This clone was detected only a few times. The CDR3 region is CASSSEGANEKLFF. DNA of the CDR3: TGTGCCAGCAGCTCCGAGGGTGCTAATGAAAAACTGTTTTTT. The J gene is TRBJ1-4, the V gene TRBV5-4, with D hard to call. The CDR3 runs 14 residues. V lost 3 bases and J lost 3, with 9 bases in between. Germline CDR1 SGHNT, CDR2 YYREEE (reference sequence). The complete variable domain, with remaining parts taken from reference TRBV5-4 and TRBJ1-4, reads ETGVTQSPTHLIKTRGQQVTLRCSSQSGHNTVSWYQQALGQGPQFIFQYYREEENGRGNFPPRFSGLQFPNYSSELNVNALELDDSALYLCASSSEGANEKLFFGSGTQLSVL.

This chain connects TRBV14 to TRBJ1-1, with D perhaps matching TRBD1 (5 bases). CDR1 and CDR2 (germline): SGHDN, FVKESK. The CDR3 contains 17 residues. V dropped 0 bases and J dropped 1 base, with 15 bases sitting between them. In DNA form, the CDR3 reads TGTGCCAGCAGCCAAGATTGGGGCAGATTATCGAACACTGAAGCTTTCTTT. As protein: CASSQDWGRLSNTEAFF. Complete variable domain (other parts from reference TRBV14 and TRBJ1-1): EAGVTQFPSHSVIEKGQTVTLRCDPISGHDNLYWYRRVMGKEIKFLLHFVKESKQDESGMPNNRFLAERTGGTYSTLKVQPAELEDSGVYFCASSQDWGRLSNTEAFFGQGTRLTVV.

The chain combines TRBV7-6 with TRBJ2-7; 9 nucleotides line up with TRBD1. CDR1 and CDR2 (germline): SGHVS, FNYEAQ. With V trimmed by 1 base and J by 10 bases, 14 bases remained unmatched. This CDR3 contains 16 residues. CDR3 in amino acids: CASSLEPRDRDGEQYV. CDR3 nucleotides: TGTGCCAGCAGCTTAGAGCCCCGGGACAGGGATGGGGAACAGTACGTC.

The rearrangement links TRBV30 to TRBJ1-2; TRBD1 matches 8 bases. The CDR3 is made up of 13 amino acids. The trim removed 2 bases at V and 7 bases at J, leaving 6 bases unmatched. Germline lookup yields CDR1 GTSNPN and CDR2 SVGIG (reference sequence). CDR3 residues: CAWSPDRVGGYTF. CDR3 nucleotides: TGTGCCTGGAGTCCGGACAGGGTTGGTGGCTACACCTTC.

This clone was observed a handful of times. This chain uses TRBV9 with TRBJ1-4; 8 bases match TRBD1. Germline-derived CDR1 and CDR2 are SGDLS and YYNGEE. This CDR3 has 16 residues. Unmatched junction bases numbered 8, after V lost 0 bases and J lost 7 bases. CDR3 region: CASSVDPGGAGEKLFF. The CDR3 nucleotides read TGTGCCAGCAGCGTAGATCCAGGGGGCGCGGGTGAAAAACTGTTTTTT.

The chain is built from TRBV6-5 and TRBJ2-1, with 10 nucleotides matching TRBD2. The CDR3 spans 11 residues. Germline CDR1 MNHEY, CDR2 SVGAGI. J lost 14 bases, V lost 10 bases, and 8 bases had no gene match. CDR3 in DNA: TGTGCCACCCGGACTAGCGGAGGAGAGTTCTTC. Translation gives CATRTSGGEFF.

V and J are TRBV6-1 and TRBJ2-5; 7 nucleotides agree with TRBD1. Matching the DNA end better, TRBJ2-7 makes the J call doubtful. The CDR3 is 15 residues long. Germline V gene lookup returns CDR1 MNHNS and CDR2 SASEGT. CDR3: CASTDRVSSSYEQYF. DNA of the CDR3: TGTGCCAGCACCGACAGGGTATCGAGCTCCTACGAGCAGTACTTC.

This clone was recorded only once. V is TRBV6-1 and J is TRBJ2-3, with a weak D call TRBD2 (7 bases). The CDR3 has 15 amino acids. The germline CDR1 and CDR2 sequences are MNHNS and SASEGT. V was trimmed by 7 bases and J by 3 bases, leaving 17 bases between them. This CDR3 reads CASTERGGGTDTQYF. CDR3 sequence (DNA): TGTGCCAGCACCGAGAGGGGAGGGGGGACAGATACGCAGTATTTT.

The V call is TRBV6-5, the J call TRBJ2-3; D remains ambiguous. Germline V gene sequence: CDR1 MNHEY, CDR2 SVGAGI. V was clipped by 2 bases and J by 2 bases, with 11 bases between them. This CDR3 contains 15 residues. CDR3 DNA: TGTGCCAGCAGTTACGACGCAGCGTTCACAGATACGCAGTATTTT. Its protein is CASSYDAAFTDTQYF.

V is TRBV30 and J is TRBJ2-7; tentative D call: TRBD2 (5 bases). CDR1 is GTSNPN, CDR2 SVGIG, per germline (reference sequence). The CDR3 has 14 amino acids. The germline V and J ends were trimmed by 4 bases and 4 bases, with 17 bases remaining between them. The CDR3 region is CAWNPVSGPYEQYV. The CDR3 region has the DNA TGTGCCTGGAATCCCGTGAGCGGCCCTTACGAGCAGTACGTC.

The genes are TRBV7-9 and TRBJ1-1, with a possible D match to TRBD1 (5 bases). The V end was cut by 1 base, the J end by 11 bases, with 11 bases between. Germline V lookup: CDR1 SEHNR, CDR2 FQNEAQ (reference sequence). The CDR3 is 12 residues long. CDR3 sequence: CASSLDQGAAFF. In DNA, the CDR3 is TGTGCCAGCAGCTTAGACCAGGGCGCGGCTTTCTTT.

This sequence joins TRBV19 and TRBJ1-5; 10 bases are a match to TRBD1. Trimming took 5 bases from V and 7 from J; bases not matched to a gene: 2. Germline CDR1 reads LNHDA; CDR2 reads SQIVND (reference sequence). The CDR3 is made up of 13 amino acids. CDR3 loop: CASSGTGAQPQHF. The CDR3 nucleotides read TGTGCCAGTAGTGGGACAGGGGCGCAGCCCCAGCATTTT.

The chain employs TRBV6-5 and TRBJ1-2; 12 positions agree with TRBD1. In germline, CDR1 is MNHEY, CDR2 SVGAGI. The ends lost 5 bases at V and 5 bases at J; junction bases unmatched: 3. The length of the CDR3 is 14 residues. The CDR3 DNA is TGTGCCAGCAGTGGGACAGGGGGCATGTATGGCTACACCTTC. Protein product: CASSGTGGMYGYTF.

This clone was recorded a few times. The rearrangement links TRBV18 to TRBJ2-1; 11 nucleotides line up with TRBD2. Germline CDR1 KGHSH, CDR2 LQKENI. Trimming cost V 6 bases and J 5 bases; bases outside gene matches: 3. The CDR3 length is 14 residues. The CDR3 DNA reads as TGTGCCAGCTCCCTAGCGGGGGGAAACAATGAGCAGTTCTTC. Translated: CASSLAGGNNEQFF. The whole variable domain, remainder taken from reference TRBV18 and TRBJ2-1, is NAGVMQNPRHLVRRRGQEARLRCSPMKGHSHVYWYRQLPEEGLKFMVYLQKENIIDESGMPKERFSAEFPKEGPSILRIQQVVRGDSAAYFCASSLAGGNNEQFFGPGTRLTVL.

The chain uses TRBV2 and TRBJ1-1, with 10 bases identical to TRBD1. The CDR3 sequence is 14 residues long. The V and J ends lost 5 bases and 4 bases, in that order; junction bases with no gene match: 4. Germline CDR1 SNHLY, CDR2 FYNNEI. The CDR3 DNA follows: TGTGCCAGCAGTCAGACAGGGGGCGTCACTGAAGCTTTCTTT. Translated: CASSQTGGVTEAFF.

V usage is TRBV15 and J usage is TRBJ2-4; D perhaps matches TRBD2 (6 bases). The germline gives CDR1 LNHNV, CDR2 YYDKDF (reference sequence). The CDR3 has 20 residues. V was pared by 5 bases and J by 0 bases, with 26 bases between. Written as DNA, the CDR3 is TGTGCCACCAGCCCCCGGTGGTCGGGAGCCTCGGGGGTAGCCAAAAACATTCAGTACTTC. It codes for CATSPRWSGASGVAKNIQYF.

V usage is TRBV5-4 and J usage is TRBJ2-2; the match to TRBD2 covers 8 bases. The trim removed 3 bases at V and 5 bases at J, leaving 15 bases unmatched. This CDR3 contains 18 residues. In germline, CDR1 is SGHNT, CDR2 YYREEE (reference sequence). The CDR3 DNA sequence: TGTGCCAGCAGCTCCCTCGGGGATGCGGGAGGAAAAACCGGGGAGCTGTTTTTT. As protein: CASSSLGDAGGKTGELFF.

The chain employs TRBV5-6 and TRBJ2-1; 14 bases line up with TRBD2. Germline loops: CDR1 SGHDT, CDR2 YYEEEE. The trim removed 3 bases at V and 9 bases at J, leaving 8 bases unmatched. The CDR3 spans 16 residues. Here the CDR3 DNA reads TGTGCCAGCAGCTGGCCGGGACTAGCGGGAGAGGTTGAGCAGTTCTTC. Translating gives CASSWPGLAGEVEQFF.